One and the same sample provided the 16 T cell receptor beta chains below, sequenced in a study of cytotoxic CD8 clonotypes in ibrutinib-treated CLL (dated by TCRdb to 2020 to 2022). The time point tag for this specimen amounts to: progressive disease on ibrutinib. The receptor library was made with the immunoSEQ multiplex PCR assay. Held by TCRdb, this immuneACCESS table contains in-frame sequences only and omits some clones. Under half of the omission traces to an unresolved V gene where checked; the cause of the rest is unknown. The table for this sample lists about 69,000 clones; more than 70% of them were counted only once. The ten largest make up under 8.5% of the sample. Specimen: PBMCs, collected at disease progression, from a patient treated with ibrutinib. The receptors stem from a human donor with chronic lymphocytic leukemia.

There are a few counts of this clone. This chain joins TRBV19 and TRBJ1-5, with TRBD1 identical over 10 bases. The CDR3 covers 15 residues. Germline-derived CDR1 and CDR2 are LNHDA and SQIVND (reference sequence). J lost 6 bases, V lost 6 bases, and 8 bases had no gene match. CDR3 nucleotides: TGTGCCAGTAGGGACGGGACAGGGGAGGCTCAGCCCCAGCATTTT. Its protein product is CASRDGTGEAQPQHF.

The V call is TRBV5-1, the J call TRBJ1-2; a possible D gene is TRBD1 (5 bases). Germline V gene sequence: CDR1 SGHRS, CDR2 YFSETQ. V was cut by 4 bases and J by 8 bases, with 18 bases left in between. This CDR3 is 14 amino acids long. The CDR3 nucleotides read TGCGCCAGCAGCCCGCAAGTGGGGGTAGGAGGCTACACCTTC. Translating it yields CASSPQVGVGGYTF.

This clone was picked up one time. The DNA for the CDR3 is TGTGCCAGCAGCTCCCTGACTAGTGGCGAGCAGTACTTC. Its protein product is CASSSLTSGEQYF. The chain couples TRBV5-4 to TRBJ2-7, with TRBD2 as a possible D gene (6 bases). The CDR3 has 13 amino acids. The V and J ends lost 3 bases and 6 bases respectively, with 13 bases between them. CDR1 SGHNT and CDR2 YYREEE come from the germline V gene (reference sequence).

The V and J genes are TRBV5-1 and TRBJ1-1; D perhaps matches TRBD1 (5 bases). Trimming left V 1 base short and J 1 base short, with 8 bases between. This CDR3 region has 14 residues. Germline loops: CDR1 SGHRS, CDR2 YFSETQ. For the CDR3, the DNA is TGCGCCAGCAGCTTGCAGGGTCGGAACACTGAAGCTTTCTTT. This gives the protein CASSLQGRNTEAFF. Based on the CDR3 plus reference TRBV5-1 and TRBJ1-1, the full variable domain is KAGVTQTPRYLIKTRGQQVTLSCSPISGHRSVSWYQQTPGQGLQFLFEYFSETQRNKGNFPGRFSGRQFSNSRSEMNVSTLELGDSALYLCASSLQGRNTEAFFGQGTRLTVV.

The chain links TRBV5-1 to TRBJ2-5; 11 bases are shared with TRBD2. This CDR3 region has 15 residues. Per the germline V gene, CDR1 is SGHRS and CDR2 is YFSETQ. V lost 3 bases, J lost 4 bases, and 5 bases stayed unmatched. The CDR3 is CASSSIAGGRETQYF. The CDR3 DNA reads TGCGCCAGCAGCTCCATAGCGGGGGGGCGAGAGACCCAGTACTTC. Combining the CDR3 with reference TRBV5-1 and TRBJ2-5 gives the whole variable domain KAGVTQTPRYLIKTRGQQVTLSCSPISGHRSVSWYQQTPGQGLQFLFEYFSETQRNKGNFPGRFSGRQFSNSRSEMNVSTLELGDSALYLCASSSIAGGRETQYFGPGTRLLVL.

The chain is built from TRBV11-2 and TRBJ2-2; D is undetermined. This CDR3 has 14 residues. From germline, CDR1 is SGHAT and CDR2 FQNNGV. The V end was cut by 2 bases, the J end by 1 base, with 5 bases between. This CDR3 is CASSLNGNTGELFF. The CDR3 bases are TGTGCCAGCAGCTTAAACGGGAACACCGGGGAGCTGTTTTTT. The complete variable domain, with remaining parts taken from reference TRBV11-2 and TRBJ2-2, reads EAGVAQSPRYKIIEKRQSVAFWCNPISGHATLYWYQQILGQGPKLLIQFQNNGVVDDSQLPKDRFSAERLKGVDSTLKIQPAKLEDSAVYLCASSLNGNTGELFFGEGSRLTVL.

The J gene is TRBJ1-1, the V gene TRBV11-2; TRBD1 is a possible D gene (6 bases). The CDR3 consists of 15 residues. Between the trimmed V and J ends, which lost 2 bases and 1 base, there was a span of 11 bases. Germline CDR1 is SGHAT and CDR2 is FQNNGV. The CDR3 DNA reads TGTGCCAGCAGCTTACGGGGGCCGGCGAACACTGAAGCTTTCTTT. Residues: CASSLRGPANTEAFF.

In this sample, this clone turned up a few times. This chain connects TRBV5-5 to TRBJ2-7; TRBD2 agrees at 10 bases. Germline trimming cut 3 bases from V and 2 bases from J; bases unmatched to any gene: 5. The CDR3 is 15 residues long. CDR1 SGHKS and CDR2 YYEKEE come from the germline V gene (reference sequence). In DNA form, the CDR3 reads TGTGCCAGCAGCTGGGGACTAGCGCAAACCTACGAGCAGTACTTC. This translates into CASSWGLAQTYEQYF.

The J gene is TRBJ2-5, the V gene TRBV2, with a tentative D call TRBD1 (5 bases). The V end was cut by 7 bases, the J end by 2 bases, with 11 bases between. CDR3 length: 13 amino acids. Germline V gene data show CDR1 as SNHLY and CDR2 as FYNNEI. In DNA form, the CDR3 reads TGTGCCAGCAACCGAGACAGACAAGAGACCCAGTACTTC. This encodes CASNRDRQETQYF.

This clone was seen a few times. The chain links TRBV15 to TRBJ2-1; D might be TRBD1 (5 bases). The ends were cut back, 5 bases at V and 1 base at J, with 9 bases in the middle. The V gene's germline CDR1 is LNHNV and CDR2 YYDKDF (reference sequence). This CDR3 comprises 14 residues. The CDR3 reads CATSVGASYNEQFF. The DNA for the CDR3 is TGTGCCACCAGCGTTGGGGCTTCCTACAATGAGCAGTTCTTC.

The chain joins TRBV6-6 to TRBJ1-1; D possibly corresponds to TRBD1 (5 bases). V was shortened by 4 bases and J by 1 base, with 7 bases between the two germline ends. CDR1 is MNHNY and CDR2 is SVGAGI in the germline V gene (reference sequence). The CDR3 extends over 13 amino acids. CDR3 amino acids: CASSSQGNTEAFF. The CDR3 nucleotides read TGTGCCAGCAGTTCCCAGGGGAACACTGAAGCTTTCTTT.

The rearrangement joins TRBV27 to TRBJ1-1; 8 bases are a match to TRBD1. This CDR3 region has 15 residues. V lost 5 bases and J lost 4; bases outside the gene matches: 9. CDR1 and CDR2 (germline): MNHEY, SMNVEV (reference sequence). The CDR3 loop reads CASSRRQGLGTEAFF. DNA for the CDR3: TGTGCCAGCAGTAGAAGACAGGGGTTGGGCACTGAAGCTTTCTTT.

The rearrangement joins TRBV10-3 to TRBJ2-3, with a possible D match to TRBD2 (6 bases). The germline V gene encodes CDR1 ENHRY and CDR2 SYGVKD. The CDR3 is made up of 15 amino acids. Trimming stripped 2 bases from V and 3 bases from J, with 12 bases between. The DNA of the CDR3 is TGTGCCATCAGTGAGCGTCTAGCGATGACAGATACGCAGTATTTT. It is translated as CAISERLAMTDTQYF.

The chain links TRBV7-9 to TRBJ2-7, with D unclear. V gave up 3 bases and J gave up 3 bases, with 18 bases separating them. This CDR3 has 16 amino acids. Germline V lookup: CDR1 SEHNR, CDR2 FQNEAQ (reference sequence). CDR3 nucleotide sequence: TGTGCCAGCAGCTTTCTCCCGAGCAATTTGCGCTACGAGCAGTACTTC. Translation: CASSFLPSNLRYEQYF.

The chain uses TRBV30 and TRBJ1-5; a weak D match, TRBD1 (5 bases). V dropped 5 bases and J dropped 5 bases, with 19 bases sitting between them. The CDR3 length is 15 residues. CDR1 is GTSNPN and CDR2 is SVGIG in the germline V gene (reference sequence). CDR3 amino acids: CAWSPRGYSYQPQHF. DNA for the CDR3: TGTGCCTGGTCCCCGAGGGGATACTCATATCAGCCCCAGCATTTT.

This clone appeared a few times. J is TRBJ1-5 and V is TRBV19; the D is unclear. This CDR3 has 14 amino acids. Germline loops: CDR1 LNHDA, CDR2 SQIVND (reference sequence). V lost 5 bases, J lost 0 bases, and 8 bases lay in between. CDR3 loop: CASSQGPSNQPQHF. In nucleotides, the CDR3 is TGTGCCAGTAGTCAAGGACCTAGCAATCAGCCCCAGCATTTT.